The next 29 T cell receptor beta chains were all read from a single sample in a study of blood T cell repertoires in COVID-19. Some clones are missing from TCRdb's copy, which holds only in-frame ones; the method was immunoSEQ multiplex PCR. Here the sample spans approximately 70,000 clones, around 85% being singletons. The material sequenced was peripheral blood. The receptors were gathered from a woman older than 75 with active or convalescent COVID-19.

The V call is TRBV5-8, the J call TRBJ1-2; D might be TRBD1 (6 bases). Germline V lookup: CDR1 SGHTS, CDR2 YDEGEE. Trimming took 2 bases from V and 4 from J, leaving 15 bases between them. The CDR3 runs to 15 residues. CDR3 in DNA: TGTGCCAGCAGCTTCCCCGGGACACGGATCTATGGCTACACCTTC. This encodes CASSFPGTRIYGYTF.

V usage is TRBV6-2 or TRBV6-3 and J usage is TRBJ1-1; tentative D call: TRBD1 (6 bases). Germline V gives CDR1 MNHEY, CDR2 SVGEGT. Trimming shortened V by 4 bases and J by 5 bases, and 17 bases separated the two germline ends. The CDR3 extends over 15 amino acids. CDR3 protein: CASSFAPGGGTEAFF. In DNA, the CDR3 is TGTGCCAGCAGTTTCGCCCCGGGGGGCGGAACTGAAGCTTTCTTT.

V is TRBV19 and J is TRBJ1-5; D gene ambiguous. The CDR3 contains 11 residues. V shed 5 bases and J shed 11 bases, with 10 bases lying between them. Germline CDR1 is LNHDA and CDR2 is SQIVND (reference sequence). Here the CDR3 reads CASSLTGSQHF. The CDR3 DNA reads TGTGCCAGTAGTCTCACGGGGTCCCAGCATTTT.

The J gene is TRBJ2-1, the V gene TRBV2, with a weak D call TRBD1 (6 bases). Germline assignment: CDR1 SNHLY and CDR2 FYNNEI. V lost 7 bases and J lost 6, with 16 bases in between. The CDR3 is made up of 14 amino acids. In DNA, the CDR3 is TGTGCCAGCACTCTTTACAGGGATTCCAATGAGCAGTTCTTC. Translation gives CASTLYRDSNEQFF.

This clone is labeled medium-sized. The chain employs TRBV6-5 and TRBJ1-4; D remains unclear. Germline loops: CDR1 MNHEY, CDR2 SVGAGI. Trimming pared 6 bases from V and 0 bases from J, leaving 8 bases between. There are 14 residues in the CDR3. CDR3 sequence: CASRPGTTNEKLFF. The CDR3 DNA reads as TGTGCCAGCAGGCCGGGGACAACTAATGAAAAACTGTTTTTT.

The count of this clone is one. The genes are TRBV9 and TRBJ2-3; D gene uncertain. The CDR3 sequence is 15 residues long. V was shortened by 7 bases and J by 2 bases, with 17 bases between the two germline ends. Per germline, CDR1 SGDLS and CDR2 YYNGEE. CDR3 bases: TGTGCCAGCGCCCTATCGAGTAGCTCCACAGATACGCAGTATTTT. Translating gives CASALSSSSTDTQYF.

This clone showed up just a few times. The rearrangement joins TRBV6-2 or TRBV6-3 to TRBJ2-3; no reliable D call. The CDR3 is 16 residues long. Germline V gives CDR1 MNHEY, CDR2 SVGEGT. Trimming took 2 bases from V and 1 from J, leaving 13 bases between them. This CDR3 is CASSYGATTGTDTQYF. The CDR3 region has the DNA TGTGCCAGCAGTTACGGAGCCACTACCGGCACAGATACGCAGTATTTT.

The gene calls are TRBV5-4 and TRBJ2-3; TRBD2 matches at 8 bases. Per the germline V gene, CDR1 is SGHNT and CDR2 is YYREEE (reference sequence). CDR3 length: 16 residues. The trim removed 4 bases at V and 2 bases at J, leaving 9 bases unmatched. The CDR3 is CASSAGGRGVTDTQYF. The DNA for the CDR3 is TGTGCCAGCAGCGCCGGGGGGCGGGGGGTCACAGATACGCAGTATTTT.

The V gene is TRBV3-1 (or the pseudogene TRBV3-2), the J gene TRBJ2-2; D perhaps matches TRBD2 (5 bases). Looked up from germline, CDR1 is LGHDT and CDR2 is YNNKEL (reference sequence). V dropped 1 base and J dropped 6 bases, with 12 bases sitting between them. The CDR3 runs to 15 residues. The DNA for the CDR3 is TGTGCCAGCAGCCAAGGGGCCAGCGGACCCGGGGAGCTGTTTTTT. Residues: CASSQGASGPGELFF.

CDR3 in DNA: TGCGCCAGCAGCTTGGGACTACGGTCCTCTGGAAACACCATATATTTT. It is translated as CASSLGLRSSGNTIYF. The gene calls are TRBV5-1 and TRBJ1-3; D is ambiguous. The CDR3 has 16 amino acids. Germline assignment: CDR1 SGHRS and CDR2 YFSETQ. V shed 0 bases and J shed 0 bases, with 10 bases lying between them.

The chain uses TRBV30 and TRBJ1-2, with D uncertain. V was pared by 4 bases and J by 4 bases, with 10 bases between. The CDR3 extends over 12 amino acids. In germline, CDR1 is GTSNPN, CDR2 SVGIG (reference sequence). The DNA for the CDR3 is TGTGCCTGGACATCCGAGAGCTATGGCTACACCTTC. Amino acid sequence: CAWTSESYGYTF.

The V and J genes are TRBV27 and TRBJ2-3, with 8 bases aligning to TRBD1. The CDR3 length is 15 residues. The germline gives CDR1 MNHEY, CDR2 SMNVEV (reference sequence). After removal of 10 bases from V and 3 bases from J, the junction contained 12 bases not matched to a gene. The CDR3 spells CATQETGVRTDTQYF. For the CDR3, the DNA is TGTGCCACACAAGAGACAGGGGTACGGACAGATACGCAGTATTTT.

The CDR3 region has the DNA TGTGCCAGCAGTTACAGTGGGGGGGCCGGAAATGTGGATCAGTACTTC. This translates into CASSYSGGAGNVDQYF. This chain connects TRBV6-5 to TRBJ2-4; D may be TRBD2 (7 bases). This CDR3 is 16 amino acids long. CDR1 is MNHEY, CDR2 SVGAGI, per germline. The germline V and J ends were trimmed by 2 bases and 12 bases, with 23 bases remaining between them.

The chain recombines TRBV9 with TRBJ1-1; perhaps TRBD1 as D (6 bases). Germline V CDR1 and CDR2: SGDLS, YYNGEE. This CDR3 has 15 residues. Trimming removed 4 bases at V and 0 bases at J, with 13 bases between. The CDR3 is CASSHAGGMNTEAFF. The CDR3 nucleotides are TGTGCCAGCAGCCATGCGGGGGGCATGAACACTGAAGCTTTCTTT.

The gene calls are TRBV7-9 and TRBJ2-3; 8 bases are shared with TRBD1. There are 16 residues in the CDR3. CDR1 and CDR2 from the germline V gene are SEHNR and FQNEAQ (reference sequence). Germline trimming cut 5 bases from V and 0 bases from J; bases unmatched to any gene: 7. This CDR3 is CASSPPDRESTDTQYF. In nucleotides, the CDR3 is TGTGCCAGCAGCCCCCCGGACAGGGAAAGCACAGATACGCAGTATTTT.

The chain has TRBV5-1 and TRBJ1-1, with 7 bases that match TRBD1. CDR1 SGHRS and CDR2 YFSETQ come from the germline V gene. The CDR3 has 14 residues. With V trimmed by 1 base and J by 1 base, 1 base remained unmatched. CDR3 sequence reads: CASSLRQGNTEAFF. The CDR3 DNA reads TGCGCCAGCAGCTTGAGACAGGGGAACACTGAAGCTTTCTTT.

The chain links TRBV28 to TRBJ2-2, with D possibly matching TRBD1 (7 bases). This CDR3 comprises 16 residues. The V gene's germline CDR1 is MDHEN and CDR2 SYDVKM. Trimming stripped 6 bases from V and 1 base from J, with 15 bases between. The CDR3 region has the DNA TGTGCCAGCAGACCACAGGGGAGGTGGAACACCGGGGAGCTGTTTTTT. Translating it yields CASRPQGRWNTGELFF.

The rearrangement joins TRBV30 to TRBJ1-6, with a tentative D call TRBD1 (5 bases). The CDR3 has 10 residues. With 4 bases removed from V and 14 bases from J, the gap between germline ends came to 9 bases. Germline CDR1 and CDR2: GTSNPN and SVGIG (reference sequence). CDR3 amino acids: CAWKGITLHF. The CDR3 region has the DNA TGTGCCTGGAAGGGGATCACCCTCCACTTT.

The genes are TRBV29-1 and TRBJ1-1; D is perhaps TRBD1 (5 bases). Germline values: CDR1 SQVTM, CDR2 ANQGSEA. There are 14 residues in the CDR3. Trimming removed 2 bases from V and 5 bases from J, with 15 bases in between. The DNA of the CDR3 is TGCAGCGTTGAACCGACAGCGGCGGGGACTGAAGCTTTCTTT. Its protein product is CSVEPTAAGTEAFF. The full variable domain, rest sourced from reference TRBV29-1 and TRBJ1-1, is SAVISQKPSRDICQRGTSLTIQCQVDSQVTMMFWYRQQPGQSLTLIATANQGSEATYESGFVIDKFPISRPNLTFSTLTVSNMSPEDSSIYLCSVEPTAAGTEAFFGQGTRLTVV.

V and J are TRBV19 and TRBJ2-2, with 9 bases lining up with TRBD1. The CDR3 extends over 15 amino acids. Germline loops: CDR1 LNHDA, CDR2 SQIVND (reference sequence). V dropped 6 bases and J dropped 4; count of bases not matched to a gene: 6. The CDR3 nucleotides are TGTGCCAGTAGGATACAGGGGGCGGGCACCGGGGAGCTGTTTTTT. Encoded protein: CASRIQGAGTGELFF.

This rearrangement joins TRBV6-2 or TRBV6-3 to TRBJ1-1, with unresolved D. The length of the CDR3 is 13 residues. The germline V gene encodes CDR1 MNHEY and CDR2 SVGEGT. Trimming removed 6 bases from V and 6 bases from J, with 14 bases in between. CDR3 residues: CASSTPGRPEAFF. DNA for the CDR3: TGTGCCAGCAGCACCCCGGGTAGACCTGAAGCTTTCTTT.

This CDR3 is CASSSPGGYGYTF. CDR3 in DNA: TGTGCCAGCAGTTCACCGGGTGGCTATGGCTACACCTTC. This sequence joins TRBV27 and TRBJ1-2, with D unresolved. The V end lost 4 bases, the J end lost 4 bases, and 10 bases lay between the germline ends. CDR3 length: 13 residues. CDR1 is MNHEY and CDR2 is SMNVEV in the germline V gene (reference sequence).

The V call is TRBV18, the J call TRBJ2-5; D remains unclear. CDR3 length: 14 residues. The V and J ends lost 1 base and 9 bases respectively, with 15 bases between them. Germline CDR1 reads KGHSH; CDR2 reads LQKENI. CDR3 sequence reads: CASSPLATEVAQYF. CDR3 DNA sequence: TGTGCCAGCTCACCACTTGCTACTGAGGTAGCCCAGTACTTC.

This clone was detected only once. The rearrangement links TRBV2 to TRBJ1-1, with TRBD1 matching 9 bases. The germline V gene has CDR1 SNHLY and CDR2 FYNNEI. This CDR3 has 16 residues. V trimming: 8 bases; J trimming: 0 bases; junction bases outside the gene matches: 10. CDR3 nucleotides: TGTGCCAGCGAATACAGCCGGACAGGGGTGAACACTGAAGCTTTCTTT. This encodes CASEYSRTGVNTEAFF. Looking up the rest from reference TRBV2 and TRBJ1-1 gives the full variable domain: EPEVTQTPSHQVTQMGQEVILRCVPISNHLYFYWYRQILGQKVEFLVSFYNNEISEKSEIFDDQFSVERPDGSNFTLKIRSTKLEDSAMYFCASEYSRTGVNTEAFFGQGTRLTVV.

V and J are TRBV9 and TRBJ1-2, with TRBD1 matching over 8 bases. Germline V gene data show CDR1 as SGDLS and CDR2 as YYNGEE. V lost 4 bases, J lost 5 bases, and 7 bases stayed unmatched. The CDR3 is 14 residues long. In DNA form, the CDR3 reads TGTGCCAGCAGCCCCGGACAGGGCCCATATGGCTACACCTTC. It is translated as CASSPGQGPYGYTF.

The rearrangement uses TRBV5-5 and TRBJ1-1; D gene unclear. Trimming stripped 0 bases from V and 11 bases from J, with 14 bases between. This CDR3 region has 13 residues. CDR1 and CDR2 from the germline V gene are SGHKS and YYEKEE (reference sequence). The CDR3 DNA is TGTGCCAGCAGCTTGGCCCGCAGGTTTGAGGCTTTCTTT. Protein sequence: CASSLARRFEAFF. Full variable domain (rest looked up from reference TRBV5-5 and TRBJ1-1): DAGVTQSPTHLIKTRGQQVTLRCSPISGHKSVSWYQQVLGQGPQFIFQYYEKEERGRGNFPDRFSARQFPNYSSELNVNALLLGDSALYLCASSLARRFEAFFGQGTRLTVV.

The V and J genes are TRBV12-3 or TRBV12-4 and TRBJ1-1, with TRBD1 matching 7 bases. Trimming took 6 bases from V and 3 from J; bases not matched to a gene: 1. CDR3 length equals 12 residues. CDR3 sequence: CASRTGYTEAFF. CDR3 sequence (DNA): TGTGCCAGCAGGACAGGGTACACTGAAGCTTTCTTT.

This rearrangement joins TRBV29-1 to TRBJ2-1; D gene ambiguous. The V end was cut by 5 bases, the J end by 2 bases, with 7 bases between. CDR1 and CDR2 from the germline V gene are SQVTM and ANQGSEA. This CDR3 is built from 12 residues. CDR3 in DNA: TGCAGCGTTATCTCCCCCTACAATGAGCAGTTCTTC. Translating gives CSVISPYNEQFF.

This clone was detected a few times. The chain uses TRBV5-6 and TRBJ1-6; the match to TRBD1 covers 8 bases. The CDR3 sequence is 16 residues long. V gave up 2 bases and J gave up 9 bases; unmatched junction bases: 10. Germline V lookup: CDR1 SGHDT, CDR2 YYEEEE. CDR3 loop: CASSLNGQGVGSPLHF. The DNA for the CDR3 is TGTGCCAGCAGCTTAAACGGACAGGGTGTTGGTTCACCCCTCCACTTT.